One and the same sample provided the 3 T cell receptor beta chains below, sequenced in a study of cytomegalovirus exposure and HLA in healthy donors. Primers for the PCR totalled 60 Vbeta and 13 Jbeta. The assay was immunoSEQ multiplex PCR, and TCRdb's table has in-frame clones only and misses some. The sample has under 150,000 clones, 70% to 85% seen once; the top ten hold roughly 4.2%. The sample was PBMCs. These receptors were obtained from a woman in her 40s in good health and CMV-seropositive.

The chain employs TRBV19 and TRBJ1-6; the D is unclear. Germline assignment: CDR1 LNHDA and CDR2 SQIVND (reference sequence). This CDR3 region has 14 residues. V lost 8 bases to trimming and J lost 0 bases, with 8 bases between them. DNA of the CDR3: TGTGCCAGTTCGGGAAGCTCCTATAATTCACCCCTCCACTTT. Protein sequence: CASSGSSYNSPLHF.

The V gene is TRBV14, the J gene TRBJ2-3; 11 nucleotides match TRBD2. J was trimmed by 0 bases and V by 4 bases; bases with no gene match: 3. Germline V lookup: CDR1 SGHDN, CDR2 FVKESK. The CDR3 runs to 16 residues. The CDR3 sequence is CASSPLAGGSTDTQYF. The CDR3 coding sequence is TGTGCCAGCAGCCCTCTAGCGGGAGGAAGCACAGATACGCAGTATTTT.

This clone was seen a handful of times. The chain carries TRBV5-1 and TRBJ1-1, with a possible D match to TRBD1 (5 bases). The CDR3 covers 15 residues. The ends were cut back, 0 bases at V and 0 bases at J, with 9 bases in the middle. CDR1 SGHRS and CDR2 YFSETQ come from the germline V gene. This chain's CDR3 is CASSLAAGLNTEAFF. CDR3 sequence (DNA): TGCGCCAGCAGCTTGGCCGCAGGGTTGAACACTGAAGCTTTCTTT.